The 15 T cell receptor beta chains given below trace back to one sample, sequenced in a study of molecular identifiers for immune sequencing clone quantification. TCRdb redid the calling of the PCR reads with MiXCR, one entry per CDR3 protein. The top ten clones hold approximately 0.76% of a sample with 490,000 or so distinct CDR3 sequences, roughly 26% of them seen once. The sequencing input was naive CD8+ T cells from blood, with Jurkat cell RNA spiked in. Subset in this sample: FACS-sorted CD8+CD4-CCR7+CD45RA+ naive T cells. Receptor source: a human donor in good health. Some libraries in this study had Jurkat cell RNA spiked in.

This chain uses TRBV12-3 or TRBV12-4 with TRBJ2-7, with a weak D call TRBD1 (5 bases). Trimming left V 4 bases short and J 2 bases short, with 18 bases between. The CDR3 length is 16 residues. The CDR3 region is CASSSLDDGHPYEQYF. As DNA, the CDR3 is TGTGCCAGCAGTTCCCTCGACGACGGACATCCCTACGAGCAGTACTTC.

This clonotype was recorded many times. The rearrangement uses TRBV7-9 and TRBJ1-5; D is possibly TRBD1 (6 bases). Germline V gene sequence: CDR1 SEHNR, CDR2 FQNEAQ (reference sequence). The germline V and J ends were trimmed by 3 bases and 7 bases, with 16 bases remaining between them. The CDR3 extends over 15 amino acids. This CDR3 is CASSFSGGGRQPQHF. The CDR3 DNA is TGTGCCAGCAGCTTTTCGGGAGGGGGAAGGCAGCCCCAGCATTTT.

This clonotype was counted between two and nine times. This chain links TRBV9 with TRBJ2-2, with 10 bases matching TRBD2. V lost 4 bases, J lost 2 bases, and 11 bases stayed unmatched. Germline CDR1 is SGDLS and CDR2 is YYNGEE. This CDR3 region has 18 residues. This CDR3 reads CASSYPGSGGINTGELFF. The DNA of the CDR3 is TGTGCCAGCAGCTACCCGGGTAGCGGGGGGATAAACACCGGGGAGCTGTTTTTT.

This clonotype was picked up a small number of times. V usage is TRBV9 and J usage is TRBJ2-7; 8 positions agree with TRBD1. This CDR3 spans 14 amino acids. After removal of 5 bases from V and 3 bases from J, the junction contained 7 bases not matched to a gene. From germline, CDR1 is SGDLS and CDR2 YYNGEE. The CDR3 nucleotides are TGTGCCAGCAGTCCGGGACAGGAATTCTACGAGCAGTACTTC. It is translated as CASSPGQEFYEQYF.

This chain links TRBV4-3 with TRBJ2-1; D perhaps matches TRBD2 (5 bases). Germline CDR1 and CDR2: LGHNA and YSLEER. V dropped 1 base and J dropped 3 bases, with 10 bases sitting between them. The CDR3 sequence is 15 residues long. CDR3 coding DNA: TGCGCCAGCAGCCAAGGGGGTCGGGGCTACAATGAGCAGTTCTTC. This codes for CASSQGGRGYNEQFF.

There are a few counts of this clonotype. The rearrangement links TRBV20-1 to TRBJ2-2; D remains unclear. This CDR3 spans 14 amino acids. Trimming shortened V by 5 bases and J by 2 bases, and 12 bases separated the two germline ends. CDR1 and CDR2 from the germline V gene are DFQATT and SNEGSKA (reference sequence). CDR3 DNA sequence: TGCAGTGCTGAGGACCTATTAAACACCGGGGAGCTGTTTTTT. The encoded protein is CSAEDLLNTGELFF.

Ten or more counts support this clonotype. V gene TRBV2 combines with J gene TRBJ1-1; the D is unclear. Germline loops: CDR1 SNHLY, CDR2 FYNNEI. V was trimmed by 7 bases and J by 5 bases, leaving 11 bases between them. This CDR3 has 12 residues. Here the CDR3 reads CASKMVITEAFF. For the CDR3, the DNA is TGTGCCAGCAAAATGGTGATAACTGAAGCTTTCTTT.

This clonotype was seen repeatedly, ten times or more. CDR3 DNA sequence: TGTGCCAGCAGCTCCTGGACAGAGGGTGAAGCTTTCTTT. Protein sequence: CASSSWTEGEAFF. V usage is TRBV5-4 and J usage is TRBJ1-1; a possible D gene is TRBD1 (6 bases). Trimming took 3 bases from V and 7 from J, leaving 13 bases between them. The CDR3 totals 13 residues. Germline values: CDR1 SGHNT, CDR2 YYREEE (reference sequence).

This clonotype was seen only a few times. The genes are TRBV27 and TRBJ1-2, with a tentative D call TRBD1 (5 bases). The length of the CDR3 is 13 residues. V lost 6 bases to trimming and J lost 4 bases, with 12 bases between them. The V gene's germline CDR1 is MNHEY and CDR2 SMNVEV (reference sequence). The CDR3 DNA sequence: TGTGCCAGCAGCCCCAGGGAAGGCTATGGCTACACCTTC. Protein: CASSPREGYGYTF.

This clonotype has ten or more counts. This chain joins TRBV12-3 or TRBV12-4 and TRBJ1-1; 8 positions agree with TRBD1. This CDR3 comprises 15 residues. Trimming took 6 bases from V and 3 from J; bases not matched to a gene: 9. CDR3 amino acids: CASRKTQGADTEAFF. CDR3 coding DNA: TGTGCCAGCAGAAAGACCCAGGGGGCTGACACTGAAGCTTTCTTT.

This clonotype was counted once. The rearrangement links TRBV7-6 to TRBJ2-7; D may be TRBD2 (6 bases). V was trimmed by 5 bases and J by 3 bases, leaving 20 bases between them. CDR3 length equals 16 residues. CDR1 SGHVS and CDR2 FNYEAQ come from the germline V gene. The CDR3, as DNA: TGTGCCAGCAGCCGGAAGGTCCAATCGGACTACTACGAGCAGTACTTC. Translating gives CASSRKVQSDYYEQYF.

The chain has TRBV30 and TRBJ2-1; a weak D match, TRBD2 (5 bases). The CDR3 is 13 amino acids. Germline CDR1 and CDR2: GTSNPN and SVGIG (reference sequence). The V end was cut by 4 bases, the J end by 6 bases, with 13 bases between. CDR3 region: CAWKGVGGNEQFF. CDR3 DNA sequence: TGTGCCTGGAAAGGAGTAGGAGGCAATGAGCAGTTCTTC.

The rearrangement uses TRBV2 and TRBJ1-1, with TRBD1 matching over 8 bases. This CDR3 is built from 15 residues. Germline CDR1 reads SNHLY; CDR2 reads FYNNEI. The ends lost 6 bases at V and 1 base at J; junction bases unmatched: 7. CDR3 protein: CASSPTGGQNTEAFF. Here the CDR3 DNA reads TGTGCCAGCAGCCCAACAGGGGGTCAGAACACTGAAGCTTTCTTT. Complete variable domain (other parts from reference TRBV2 and TRBJ1-1): EPEVTQTPSHQVTQMGQEVILRCVPISNHLYFYWYRQILGQKVEFLVSFYNNEISEKSEIFDDQFSVERPDGSNFTLKIRSTKLEDSAMYFCASSPTGGQNTEAFFGQGTRLTVV.

The chain recombines TRBV6-6 with TRBJ1-1; D not certain. Trimming pared 2 bases from V and 3 bases from J, leaving 7 bases between. CDR1 is MNHNY, CDR2 SVGAGI, per germline (reference sequence). This CDR3 region has 13 residues. The CDR3 region has the DNA TGTGCCAGCAGTTACCACGTAGACACTGAAGCTTTCTTT. Amino acid sequence: CASSYHVDTEAFF.

This clonotype was seen ten or more times. The rearrangement links TRBV29-1 to TRBJ2-3; tentatively, D is TRBD1 (6 bases). V shed 0 bases and J shed 2 bases, with 12 bases lying between them. CDR3 length: 15 residues. Germline CDR1 reads SQVTM; CDR2 reads ANQGSEA. The CDR3 DNA reads as TGCAGCGTTGAAGATCTGGACAGCTCCACAGATACGCAGTATTTT. This translates into CSVEDLDSSTDTQYF.